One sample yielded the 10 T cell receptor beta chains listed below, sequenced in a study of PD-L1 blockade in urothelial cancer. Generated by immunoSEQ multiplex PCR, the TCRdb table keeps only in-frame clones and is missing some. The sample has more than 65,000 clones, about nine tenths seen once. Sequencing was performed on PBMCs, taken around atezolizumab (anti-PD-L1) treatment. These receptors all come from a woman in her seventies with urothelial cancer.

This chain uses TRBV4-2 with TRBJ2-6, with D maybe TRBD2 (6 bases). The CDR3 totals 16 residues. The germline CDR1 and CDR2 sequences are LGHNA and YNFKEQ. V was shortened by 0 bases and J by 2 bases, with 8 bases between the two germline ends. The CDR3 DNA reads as TGTGCCAGCAGCCAAGATCGCGGGGCTGGGGCCAACGTCCTGACTTTC. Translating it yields CASSQDRGAGANVLTF.

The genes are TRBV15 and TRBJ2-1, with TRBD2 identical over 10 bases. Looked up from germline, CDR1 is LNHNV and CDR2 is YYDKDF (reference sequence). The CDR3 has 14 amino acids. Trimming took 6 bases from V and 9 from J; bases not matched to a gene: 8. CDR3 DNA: TGTGCCACCAGTGGGGCTAGCGGGAGCCCTGAGCAGTTCTTC. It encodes CATSGASGSPEQFF.

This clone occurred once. CDR3 sequence (DNA): TGTGCCAGCAGTTCCCCTAGTTTAGGCCAGCCCCAGCATTTT. It specifies CASSSPSLGQPQHF. The V gene is TRBV27, the J gene TRBJ1-5; D remains ambiguous. CDR1 is MNHEY, CDR2 SMNVEV, per germline (reference sequence). This CDR3 comprises 14 residues. V was trimmed by 4 bases and J by 7 bases, leaving 14 bases between them.

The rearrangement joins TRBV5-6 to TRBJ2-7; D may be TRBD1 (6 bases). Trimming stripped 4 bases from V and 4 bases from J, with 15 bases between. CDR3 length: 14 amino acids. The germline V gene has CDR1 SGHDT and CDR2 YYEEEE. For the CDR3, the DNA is TGTGCCAGCAGCCTACAGGGTTGGATTTACGAGCAGTACTTC. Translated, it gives CASSLQGWIYEQYF.

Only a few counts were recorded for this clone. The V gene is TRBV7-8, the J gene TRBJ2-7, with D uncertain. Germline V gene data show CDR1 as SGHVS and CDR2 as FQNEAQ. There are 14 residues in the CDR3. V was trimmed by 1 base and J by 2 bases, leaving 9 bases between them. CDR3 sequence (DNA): TGTGCCAGCAGCTTAGATGGTACAGCCTACGAGCAGTACTTC. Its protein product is CASSLDGTAYEQYF.

CDR3 in DNA: TGTGCCAGCAGCCGCACAGGGGGAAACACCATATATTTT. This codes for CASSRTGGNTIYF. The chain has TRBV6-5 and TRBJ1-3, with a weak D call TRBD1 (6 bases). This CDR3 contains 13 residues. Germline CDR1 reads MNHEY; CDR2 reads SVGAGI. With 6 bases removed from V and 4 bases from J, the gap between germline ends came to 10 bases.

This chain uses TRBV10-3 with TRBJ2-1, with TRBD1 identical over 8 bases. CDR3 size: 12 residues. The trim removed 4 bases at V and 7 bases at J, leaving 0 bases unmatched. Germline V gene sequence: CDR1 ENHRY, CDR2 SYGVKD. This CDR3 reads CAISGQGNEQFF. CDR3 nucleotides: TGTGCCATCAGTGGACAGGGGAATGAGCAGTTCTTC.

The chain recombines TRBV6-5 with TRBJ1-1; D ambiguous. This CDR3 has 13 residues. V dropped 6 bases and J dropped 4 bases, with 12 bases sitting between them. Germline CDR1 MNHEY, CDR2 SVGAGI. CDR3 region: CASSRVEFTEAFF. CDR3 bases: TGTGCCAGCAGCCGAGTAGAGTTCACTGAAGCTTTCTTT.

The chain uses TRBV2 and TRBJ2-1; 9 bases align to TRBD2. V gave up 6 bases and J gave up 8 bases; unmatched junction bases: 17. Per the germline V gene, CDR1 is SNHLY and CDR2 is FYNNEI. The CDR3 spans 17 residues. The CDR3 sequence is CASRVAWGREGIDEQFF. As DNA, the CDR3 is TGTGCCAGCAGGGTCGCATGGGGGCGGGAGGGCATCGATGAGCAGTTCTTC.

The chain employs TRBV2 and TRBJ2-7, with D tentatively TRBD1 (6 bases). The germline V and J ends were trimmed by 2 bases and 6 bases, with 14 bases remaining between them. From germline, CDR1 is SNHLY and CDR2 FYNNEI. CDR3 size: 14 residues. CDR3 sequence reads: CASSELGRGGEQYF. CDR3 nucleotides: TGTGCCAGCAGTGAACTAGGACGAGGGGGCGAGCAGTACTTC.